These T cell receptor beta chains were read from a single sample in a study of T-cell reconstitution after alpha-beta-depleted transplantation in children. TCRdb reprocessed the PCR reads with MiXCR, giving one entry per CDR3 protein. This repertoire shows roughly 250,000 distinct CDR3 sequences, roughly 7.7% found once; its top ten account for 6.3%. The material sequenced was PBMCs, mostly from graft donor cells, taken 180 days after TCRalphabeta/CD19-depleted stem cell transplant. The receptors here all came from a male patient aged 5 to 17 who had a stem cell transplant for acute lymphoblastic leukemia, so the T cells may come from the graft donor. Each CDR3 is given with its conserved first and last residue. D genes are given only for firm matches. Size values are once, few and many counts, or a class for expanded clones, and some rows have none.

v_gene	j_gene	d_gene	abundance	CDR3nt	CDR3aa
TRBV10-3	TRBJ2-7	NA	NA	TGTGCCATCAGAGGACAGACTCCCTACGAGCAGTACTTC	CAIRGQTPYEQYF
TRBV7-6	TRBJ1-4	NA	many	TGTGCCAGCAGGGGGACGGAAAATGAAAAACTGTTTTTT	CASRGTENEKLFF
TRBV29-1	TRBJ2-1	TRBD2	many	TGCAGCGAGAAGGGCGGGAGGGCCCACAATGAGCAGTTCTTC	CSEKGGRAHNEQFF
TRBV6-5	TRBJ2-7	TRBD1	many	TGTGCCAGCAGTTTCTCCCGGGACAGAAGCTCCTACGAGCAGTACTTC	CASSFSRDRSSYEQYF
TRBV20-1	TRBJ2-1	TRBD2	many	TGCAGTACCCCCGGGACTAGCGGGAGTGGGAATGAGCAGTTCTTC	CSTPGTSGSGNEQFF
TRBV19	TRBJ2-7	NA	NA	TGTGCCAGTAGCGACCTAGCCGTCCTTCTCTTC	CASSDLAVLLF
TRBV20-1	TRBJ2-2	TRBD2	many	TGCAGTGCTAGAGATCAGCGGGACGCGAACACCGGGGAGCTGTTTTTT	CSARDQRDANTGELFF
TRBV6-5	TRBJ1-1	TRBD1	many	TGTGCCAGCAGTTACCCCAACAGGGGTGGCACTGAAGCTTTCTTT	CASSYPNRGGTEAFF
TRBV7-9	TRBJ1-5	TRBD1	many	TGTGCCAGCAGCTTAGGGGGCAGGGGGCACCAGCCCCATCATTTT	CASSLGGRGHQPHHF
TRBV29-1	TRBJ2-3	NA	many	TGCAGCGTTGCCCCAGTTGCTAGCACAGATACGCAGTATTTT	CSVAPVASTDTQYF
TRBV13	TRBJ1-3	NA	many	TGTGCCAGCAGTAGAGGGACGATGAGGGGAAACACCATATATTTT	CASSRGTMRGNTIYF
TRBV7-2	TRBJ2-1	NA	many	TGTGCCAGCAGCTTTGCAGGGGGGACCTACAATGAGCAGTTCTTC	CASSFAGGTYNEQFF
TRBV5-1	TRBJ2-7	NA	many	TGCGCCAGCAGCTTGGACAGGACCCTACCCTACGAGCAGTACTTC	CASSLDRTLPYEQYF
TRBV20-1	TRBJ2-1	NA	few	TGCAGTGCTAGTCAGCGTGAGCAGTTCTTC	CSASQREQFF
TRBV5-1	TRBJ1-4	NA	many	TGCGCCAGCAGCTTGGGGACTGATGAAAAACTGTTTTTT	CASSLGTDEKLFF
TRBV29-1	TRBJ2-3	TRBD1	many	TGCAGCGTTGAAGTCGTGACAGGGCCACACACAGATACGCAGTATTTT	CSVEVVTGPHTDTQYF
TRBV12-3/TRBV12-4	TRBJ1-1	NA	many	TGTGCCAGCAGTACGAGGGCAGACATTAACGCTGAAGCTTTCTTT	CASSTRADINAEAFF
TRBV12-3/TRBV12-4	TRBJ2-7	NA	many	TGTGCCAGCAGCTTCCGCGGCGAGGTACAGCAGTACTTC	CASSFRGEVQQYF
TRBV7-3	TRBJ1-1	NA	many	TGTGCCAGCTTGGGGATGAACACTGAAGCTTTCTTT	CASLGMNTEAFF
TRBV6-1	TRBJ1-5	NA	NA	TGTGCCAGCAGTGGCAACGGGGTTAGTAATCAGCCCCAGCATTTT	CASSGNGVSNQPQHF
TRBV10-3	TRBJ2-7	NA	many	TGTGCCATCGCCTCGGGCTACGAGCAGTACTTC	CAIASGYEQYF
TRBV12-5	TRBJ1-6	NA	many	TGTGCTAGTGGTTTGTTATCCTATAATTCACCCCTCCACTTT	CASGLLSYNSPLHF
TRBV6-2/TRBV6-3	TRBJ2-4	NA	many	TGTGCCAGCAGTTACGGGGACAAAAACATTCAGTACTTC	CASSYGDKNIQYF